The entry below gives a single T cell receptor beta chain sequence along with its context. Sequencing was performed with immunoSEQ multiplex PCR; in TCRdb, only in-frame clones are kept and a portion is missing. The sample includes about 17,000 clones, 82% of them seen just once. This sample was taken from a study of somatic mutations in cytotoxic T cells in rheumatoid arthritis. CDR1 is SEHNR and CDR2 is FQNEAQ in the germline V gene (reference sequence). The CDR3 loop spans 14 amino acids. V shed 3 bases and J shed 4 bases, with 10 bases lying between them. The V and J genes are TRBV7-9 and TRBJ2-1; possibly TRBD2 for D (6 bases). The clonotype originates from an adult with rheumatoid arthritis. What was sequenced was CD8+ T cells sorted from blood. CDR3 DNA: TGTGCCAGCAGCTTTTTAGCGGAGTACAATGAGCAGTTCTTC. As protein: CASSFLAEYNEQFF. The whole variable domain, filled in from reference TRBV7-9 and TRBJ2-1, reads DTGVSQNPRHKITKRGQNVTFRCDPISEHNRLYWYRQTLGQGPEFLTYFQNEAQLEKSRLLSDRFSAERPKGSFSTLEIQRTEQGDSAMYLCASSFLAEYNEQFFGPGTRLTVL.